The clone carrying this TCR beta chain was seen at least ten times. Its specificity is not known. The record originates from a study of Graves' ophthalmopathy and Graves' hyperthyroidism. Study results and caveats: Blood was where most expanded thyroid clonotypes above 0.001 frequency also turned up. For predicting ophthalmopathy progression, the model had roughly 64% sensitivity and roughly 72% specificity.

Per the germline V gene, CDR1 is LNHDA and CDR2 is SQIVND (reference sequence). CDR3 length equals 15 residues. V gave up 6 bases and J gave up 6 bases; unmatched junction bases: 12. The TCR beta CDR3 regions underwent amplification from RNA transcripts. First-round RT-PCR with HTBI primers preceded a second-round multiplex PCR. TCRdb passed the multiplex PCR reads through MiXCR, listing each CDR3 protein once. The sample yields over a million distinct CDR3 sequences, less than 45% seen once. The hyperthyroidism patients, aged 18 to 65, had been newly diagnosed, with under 2 months' duration. This sequence was found in an adult man with Graves' hyperthyroidism. The chain combines TRBV19 with TRBJ2-7; 9 bases align to TRBD1. Sequencing input: peripheral blood or thyroid tissue (not recorded which). The CDR3 nucleotides are TGTGCCAGTAGCAAAAGGACAGGGGAAGTCTCCGAGCAGTACTTC. This translates into CASSKRTGEVSEQYF. Supplemented by reference TRBV19 and TRBJ2-7, the full variable domain reads DGGITQSPKYLFRKEGQNVTLSCEQNLNHDAMYWYRQDPGQGLRLIYYSQIVNDFQKGDIAEGYSVSREKKESFPLTVTSAQKNPTAFYLCASSKRTGEVSEQYFGPGTRLTVT.